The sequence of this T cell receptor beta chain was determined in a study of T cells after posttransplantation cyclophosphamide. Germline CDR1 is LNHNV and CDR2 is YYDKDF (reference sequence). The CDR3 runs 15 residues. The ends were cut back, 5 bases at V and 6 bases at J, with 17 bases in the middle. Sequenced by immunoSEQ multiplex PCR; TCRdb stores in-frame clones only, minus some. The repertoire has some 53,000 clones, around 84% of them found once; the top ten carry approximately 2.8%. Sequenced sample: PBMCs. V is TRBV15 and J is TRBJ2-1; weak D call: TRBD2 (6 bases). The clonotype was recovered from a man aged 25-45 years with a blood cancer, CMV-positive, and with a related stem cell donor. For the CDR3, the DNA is TGTGCCACCAGCCAATCCGAGCGGGTCGGCAATGAGCAGTTCTTC. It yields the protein CATSQSERVGNEQFF.